These 4 T cell receptor beta chains were all obtained from the same sample, sequenced in a study of regulatory T cells in long-lasting Graves disease. The time point is: persistent/refractory GD, antithyroid drugs over 5 years with positive TRAb. The TCR library used RNA extracted from PBMCs. Arm-PCR of CDR3 regions and iRepertoire HTBI primers were the basis on which TCR beta libraries were built. TCRdb re-called the multiplex PCR reads with MiXCR, one entry per CDR3 protein. The sample carries about 470,000 distinct CDR3 sequences, about 22% recorded once. The sequencing here drew on peripheral blood mononuclear cells (PBMCs), taken when the disease was refractory, from a patient treated with antithyroid drugs. The receptors shown here come from a female donor with Graves disease.

Only a few counts were recorded for this clonotype. The gene calls are TRBV4-1 and TRBJ1-5; D gene ambiguous. The CDR3 consists of 15 residues. Germline V gene lookup returns CDR1 MGHRA and CDR2 YSYEKL. Trimming stripped 4 bases from V and 5 bases from J, with 15 bases between. The DNA of the CDR3 is TGCGCCAGCAGCCTCCGGGCGGTCGACTATCAGCCCCAGCATTTT. It is translated as CASSLRAVDYQPQHF.

This clonotype turned up a few times. This may be a read error: a much more frequent sequence differs by one nucleotide. This chain's CDR3 is CASSSSDYGYIF. The CDR3 region has the DNA TGTGCCAGCAGCTCATCGGACTATGGCTACATCTTC. V is TRBV6-1 and J is TRBJ1-2, with D unresolved. The CDR3 length is 12 residues. Germline CDR1 is MNHNS and CDR2 is SASEGT.

Many counts were recorded for this clonotype. This rearrangement joins TRBV30 to TRBJ2-5, with a tentative D call TRBD2 (5 bases). V was pared by 2 bases and J by 1 base, with 8 bases between. Germline lookup yields CDR1 GTSNPN and CDR2 SVGIG (reference sequence). The CDR3 is 13 residues long. The CDR3 nucleotides are TGTGCCTGGAGTACCGGGATCCAAGAGACCCAGTACTTC. Its translation: CAWSTGIQETQYF.

V usage is TRBV30 and J usage is TRBJ2-2; 12 bases are shared with TRBD2. V lost 3 bases, J lost 2 bases, and 4 bases stayed unmatched. Germline CDR1 GTSNPN, CDR2 SVGIG (reference sequence). CDR3 size: 16 residues. CDR3 sequence reads: CAWSRGLAGNTGELFF. The DNA for the CDR3 is TGTGCCTGGAGCCGGGGACTAGCGGGTAACACCGGGGAGCTGTTTTTT.